This TCR beta chain is drawn from a study of shared clonotypes between healthy human individuals. Only CD45RO-negative cells positively selected for CCR7 counted as naive CD8 cells, so terminally differentiated effector memory CD45RA+ cells were excluded. Original processing methods: Junction-only sequences produced by ImmunoSEQ had no quality scores, so filtering differed. The table came from immunoSEQ multiplex PCR; TCRdb's copy has only in-frame clones and leaves some out. That table supplies the V and J calls and clone size; D and trimming were determined from the DNA. The sample consists of roughly 2.1 million clones, about 92% of them appearing once. About this clone itself: Its antigen is not known.

Study-level points and caveats: Shared clonotypes across all four donors exceeded non-shared ones in generation probability. Among donors, clonotype sharing was expected to be affected by sequencing depth.

The CDR3 loop spans 14 amino acids. V was cut by 6 bases and J by 4 bases, with 13 bases left in between. From germline, CDR1 is SEHNR and CDR2 FQNEAQ (reference sequence). The clonotype comes from a man between 18 and 29 years old in good health. Some clones in this sample may be carry-over from other donors' samples. The V gene is TRBV7-9, the J gene TRBJ1-5; D is unresolved. The sequencing input was naive CD8+ T cells from PBMCs. The CDR3 DNA follows: TGTGCCAGCAGTTCCCCCGGGCGAAATCAGCCCCAGCATTTT. It yields the protein CASSSPGRNQPQHF.